This T cell receptor beta chain emerged from a study of PD-1 blockade in classical Hodgkin lymphoma. Repertoires were generated with immunoSEQ multiplex PCR, while TCRdb's copy carries only in-frame clones and drops some. The sample records 25,000 to 35,000 clones, roughly three quarters being singletons. CDR1 and CDR2 from the germline V gene are ENHRY and SYGVKD. The CDR3 is 13 amino acids. V gave up 10 bases and J gave up 1 base, with 13 bases separating them. This clone was seen once. Its specificity is not known. Each and every patient relapsed after autologous stem cell transplantation, and patients got differing brentuximab vedotin exposure. General study findings and limits: TCR diversity in CD4+, not CD8+, cells rose significantly by C4D1.

Material: peripheral blood mononuclear cells (PBMCs), obtained before the second cycle of nivolumab. This TCR came from a human donor with classical Hodgkin lymphoma. This rearrangement joins TRBV10-3 to TRBJ1-1, with no clear D. The CDR3 region has the DNA TGTGCCAGCAGCGGAAGTAGGAACACTGAAGCTTTCTTT. Its protein product is CASSGSRNTEAFF.